This T cell receptor (beta chain) was sequenced in a study of CD8+ T cells in alopecia areata. Isolated RNA was reverse transcribed into cDNA used as the sequencing template. Profiled with immunoSEQ multiplex PCR; TCRdb holds only in-frame clones, not every one. This table holds about 120,000 clones, approximately 55% found once. Regarding treatment: oral pan-JAK inhibitor, 5-10 mg twice daily. The TCR comes from a human donor with alopecia areata. Sequences were derived from CD4+ T cells sorted from blood, sampled at week 24, from a patient treated with tofacitinib.

Here the CDR3 DNA reads TGTGCCAGCAGCTTCGGGACAGGGCTCCCAGATACGCAGTATTTT. Amino acid sequence: CASSFGTGLPDTQYF. This chain links TRBV5-6 with TRBJ2-3, with 9 bases fitting TRBD1. The V gene end was trimmed by 2 bases and the J gene end by 4 bases; junction bases not matched to a gene: 5. CDR3 length: 15 residues. Germline loops: CDR1 SGHDT, CDR2 YYEEEE. Combining the CDR3 with reference TRBV5-6 and TRBJ2-3 gives the whole variable domain DAGVTQSPTHLIKTRGQQVTLRCSPKSGHDTVSWYQQALGQGPQFIFQYYEEEERQRGNFPDRFSGHQFPNYSSELNVNALLLGDSALYLCASSFGTGLPDTQYFGPGTRLTVL.